The present TCR beta chain was sequenced within a study of identical twins. In TCRdb, the 5' RACE reads were re-called with MiXCR into one record per CDR3 protein. The sample contains around 550,000 distinct CDR3 sequences, roughly 15% of which appear only once. CDR3 length equals 15 residues. V shed 4 bases and J shed 4 bases, with 17 bases lying between them. The V gene's germline CDR1 is SGHTA and CDR2 FQGTGA. This clonotype has just a few counts. This sample was also put to use in a study of yellow fever vaccine responses in identical twins.

This chain connects TRBV7-3 to TRBJ2-7, with D hard to call. The receptor's source is a woman aged 18 to 35 in good health. Input material: CD4+ T cells sorted from blood. The CDR3 bases are TGTGCCAGCAGCTATAATCCGGGCCCCTTATACGAGCAGTACTTC. It yields the protein CASSYNPGPLYEQYF.